The TCR beta chain described here comes from a study of blood T cell repertoires in COVID-19. The assay was immunoSEQ multiplex PCR, and TCRdb's table has in-frame clones only and misses some. The data hold roughly 100,000 clones, with roughly 80% observed a single time. Germline V CDR1 and CDR2: SGDLS, YYNGEE. V was pared by 4 bases and J by 5 bases, with 13 bases of the junction left unmatched. This CDR3 spans 18 amino acids. The TCR originated in a woman of 80 years or more with acute or convalescent COVID-19. Sequenced: peripheral blood. The rearrangement joins TRBV9 to TRBJ2-7, with TRBD2 matching over 15 bases. Here the CDR3 reads CASSKQAGTSGRKNEQYF. The DNA for the CDR3 is TGTGCCAGCAGCAAACAAGCCGGGACTAGCGGGAGGAAAAACGAGCAGTACTTC.